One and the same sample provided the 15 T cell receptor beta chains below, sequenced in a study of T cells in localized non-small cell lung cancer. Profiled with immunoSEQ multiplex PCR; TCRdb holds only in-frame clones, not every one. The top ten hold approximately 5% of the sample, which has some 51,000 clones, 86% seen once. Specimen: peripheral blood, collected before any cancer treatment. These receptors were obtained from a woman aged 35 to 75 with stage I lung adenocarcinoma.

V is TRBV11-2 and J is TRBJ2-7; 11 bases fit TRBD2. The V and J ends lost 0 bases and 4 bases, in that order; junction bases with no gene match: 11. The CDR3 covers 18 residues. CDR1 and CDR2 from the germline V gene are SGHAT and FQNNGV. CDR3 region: CASSLEYSLAGVNYEQYF. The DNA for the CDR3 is TGTGCCAGCAGCTTAGAATATTCACTAGCGGGGGTGAATTACGAGCAGTACTTC.

The CDR3: CASSPSDRGFTYNEQFF. CDR3 bases: TGTGCCAGCTCACCATCGGACAGGGGGTTTACCTACAATGAGCAGTTCTTC. The gene calls are TRBV18 and TRBJ2-1; 10 nucleotides line up with TRBD1. Germline CDR1 is KGHSH and CDR2 is LQKENI. The CDR3 is made up of 17 amino acids. Losses at the gene ends were 2 bases for V and 2 bases for J; bases not matched to a gene: 6.

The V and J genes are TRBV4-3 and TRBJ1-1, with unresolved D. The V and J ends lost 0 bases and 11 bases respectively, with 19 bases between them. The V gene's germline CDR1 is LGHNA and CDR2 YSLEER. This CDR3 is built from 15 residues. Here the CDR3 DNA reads TGCGCCAGCAGCCAAGAAAATACCCCAGGATCACGGGCTTTCTTT. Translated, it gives CASSQENTPGSRAFF.

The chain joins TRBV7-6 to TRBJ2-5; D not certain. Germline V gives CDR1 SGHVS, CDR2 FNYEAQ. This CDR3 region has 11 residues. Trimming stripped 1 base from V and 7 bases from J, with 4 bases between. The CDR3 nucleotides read TGTGCCAGCAGCTTAGTTGGGACCCAGTACTTC. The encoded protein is CASSLVGTQYF. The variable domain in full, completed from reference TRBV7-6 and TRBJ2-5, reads GAGVSQSPRYKVTKRGQDVALRCDPISGHVSLYWYRQALGQGPEFLTYFNYEAQQDKSGLPNDRFSAERPEGSISTLTIQRTEQRDSAMYRCASSLVGTQYFGPGTRLLVL.

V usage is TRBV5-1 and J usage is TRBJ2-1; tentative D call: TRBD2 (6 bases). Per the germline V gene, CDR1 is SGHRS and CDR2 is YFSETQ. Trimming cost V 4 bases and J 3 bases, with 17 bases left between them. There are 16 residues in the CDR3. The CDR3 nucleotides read TGCGCCAGCAGCGCGGAGGGTGAGAAGCTCTACAATGAGCAGTTCTTC. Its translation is CASSAEGEKLYNEQFF.

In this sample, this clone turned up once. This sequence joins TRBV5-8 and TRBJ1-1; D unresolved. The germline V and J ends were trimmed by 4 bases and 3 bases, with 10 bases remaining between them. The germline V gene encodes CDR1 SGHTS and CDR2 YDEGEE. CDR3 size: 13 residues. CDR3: CASSLLRDTEAFF. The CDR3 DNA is TGTGCCAGCAGCCTCCTTCGGGACACTGAAGCTTTCTTT.

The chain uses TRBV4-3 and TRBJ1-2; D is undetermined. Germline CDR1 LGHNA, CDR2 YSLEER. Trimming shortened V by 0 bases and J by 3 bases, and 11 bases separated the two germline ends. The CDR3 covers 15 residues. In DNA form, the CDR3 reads TGCGCCAGCAGCCAAGACTCAGGCGAATACTATGGCTACACCTTC. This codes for CASSQDSGEYYGYTF.

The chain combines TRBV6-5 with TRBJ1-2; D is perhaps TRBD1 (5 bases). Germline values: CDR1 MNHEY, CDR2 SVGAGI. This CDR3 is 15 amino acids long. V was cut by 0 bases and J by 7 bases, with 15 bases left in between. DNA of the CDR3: TGTGCCAGCAGTTACTCGAGGGGAGGGGCATTTGGCTACACCTTC. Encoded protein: CASSYSRGGAFGYTF.

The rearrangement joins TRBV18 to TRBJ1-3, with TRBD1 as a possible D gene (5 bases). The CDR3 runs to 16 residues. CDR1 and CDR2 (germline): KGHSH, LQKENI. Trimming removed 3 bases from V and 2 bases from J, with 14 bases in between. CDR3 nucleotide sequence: TGTGCCAGCTCACCCCTGGGCATCAGGGCTGGAAACACCATATATTTT. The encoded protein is CASSPLGIRAGNTIYF.

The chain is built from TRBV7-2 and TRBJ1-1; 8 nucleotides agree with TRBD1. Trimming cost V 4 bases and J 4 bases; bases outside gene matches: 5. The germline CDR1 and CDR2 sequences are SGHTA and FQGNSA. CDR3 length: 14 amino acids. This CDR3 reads CASSSDRAVTEAFF. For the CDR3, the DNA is TGTGCCAGCAGCTCGGACAGGGCCGTCACTGAAGCTTTCTTT.

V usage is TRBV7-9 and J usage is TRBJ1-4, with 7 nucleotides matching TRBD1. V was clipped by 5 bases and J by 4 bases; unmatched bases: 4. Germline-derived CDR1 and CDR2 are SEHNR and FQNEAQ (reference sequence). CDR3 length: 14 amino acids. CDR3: CASSQGQVNEKLFF. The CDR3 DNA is TGTGCCAGCAGCCAAGGACAGGTTAATGAAAAACTGTTTTTT.

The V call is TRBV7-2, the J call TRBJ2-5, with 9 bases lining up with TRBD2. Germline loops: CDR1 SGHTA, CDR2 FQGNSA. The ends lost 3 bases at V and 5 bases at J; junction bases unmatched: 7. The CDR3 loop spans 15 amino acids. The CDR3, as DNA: TGTGCCAGCAGCTTCGGCGGGGGGGCCGGGGAGACCCAGTACTTC. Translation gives CASSFGGGAGETQYF.

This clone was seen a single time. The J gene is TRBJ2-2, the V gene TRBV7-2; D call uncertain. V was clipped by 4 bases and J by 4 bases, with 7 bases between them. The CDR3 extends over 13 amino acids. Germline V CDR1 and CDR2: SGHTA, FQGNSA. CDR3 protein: CASSSEITGELFF. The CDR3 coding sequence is TGTGCCAGCAGCTCAGAAATCACCGGGGAGCTGTTTTTT.

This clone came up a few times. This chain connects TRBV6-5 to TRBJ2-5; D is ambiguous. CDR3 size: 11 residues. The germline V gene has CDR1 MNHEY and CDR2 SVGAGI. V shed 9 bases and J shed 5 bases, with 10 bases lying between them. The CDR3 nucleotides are TGTGCCAGTAGACGCTCGGAGACCCAGTACTTC. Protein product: CASRRSETQYF.

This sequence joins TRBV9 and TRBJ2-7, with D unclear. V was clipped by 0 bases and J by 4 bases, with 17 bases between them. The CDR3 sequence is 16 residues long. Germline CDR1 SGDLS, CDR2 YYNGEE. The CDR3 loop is CASSVGPTDRNYEQYF. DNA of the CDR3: TGTGCCAGCAGCGTAGGGCCAACAGACCGAAATTACGAGCAGTACTTC.